Following are 12 T cell receptor beta chains from one sample sequenced in a study of shared clonotypes between healthy human individuals (dated by TCRdb to about 2020). The protocol used for the library was the immunoSEQ multiplex PCR assay. TCRdb took this table from immuneACCESS and kept in-frame rearrangements with V and J called. Such tables lack part of the clones; where checked against another copy, unresolved V genes explain under half of the gap, and the rest is unexplained. In this sample the table shows about half a million clones, more than 65% of which occur a single time. The leading ten clones occupy roughly 13% of the sample. Material: PBMCs. The receptor source for this set is a middle-aged woman in good health. Some clones in this sample may be carry-over from other donors' samples.

This CDR3 reads CASSLAGRASGTDTQYF. The CDR3 bases are TGTGCCAGCAGCTTGGCCGGGAGGGCCTCAGGGACAGATACGCAGTATTTT. The chain combines TRBV5-6 with TRBJ2-3; 8 nucleotides match TRBD2. J was trimmed by 3 bases and V by 0 bases; bases with no gene match: 9. The germline V gene encodes CDR1 SGHDT and CDR2 YYEEEE. There are 17 residues in the CDR3.

Of note for this clone: The same CDR3 is also encoded by other DNA sequences in this sample. The chain couples TRBV30 to TRBJ2-3; weak D call: TRBD2 (6 bases). V shed 0 bases and J shed 6 bases, with 16 bases lying between them. Germline CDR1 GTSNPN, CDR2 SVGIG (reference sequence). This CDR3 is built from 15 residues. The chain's CDR3 is CAWSVRRESTDTQYF. Here the CDR3 DNA reads TGTGCCTGGAGTGTACGGAGGGAGTCGACCGATACGCAGTATTTT.

This clone appeared a single time. The chain joins TRBV7-8 to TRBJ2-2, with D possibly matching TRBD2 (5 bases). The CDR3 has 14 residues. V shed 4 bases and J shed 5 bases, with 11 bases lying between them. Germline V gene sequence: CDR1 SGHVS, CDR2 FQNEAQ. The CDR3 bases are TGTGCCAGCAGCTACGGGGTAGGGACCGGGGAGCTGTTTTTT. The encoded protein is CASSYGVGTGELFF.

A remark on this clone: A junction boundary mismatches the germline segment, possibly from a read error. This chain joins TRBV7-2 and TRBJ2-7; 9 positions match TRBD1. CDR3 length: 14 amino acids. The germline V gene has CDR1 SGHTA and CDR2 FQGNSA. The CDR3 DNA reads TGTGCCAGCAGCTTATCCCCGGAGGGGACAGGGACTTTGTTC. This encodes CASSLSPEGTGTLF.

The J gene is TRBJ2-5, the V gene TRBV2, with TRBD1 identical over 7 bases. The junction had 9 bases not matched to a gene; V was cut back by 2 bases and J by 6 bases. The CDR3 contains 15 residues. The germline CDR1 and CDR2 sequences are SNHLY and FYNNEI. The CDR3 nucleotides are TGTGCCAGCAGTGAATACAGGGGCGCGGAAAAGACCCAGTACTTC. Amino acids: CASSEYRGAEKTQYF.

This clone appeared once. The chain recombines TRBV25-1 with TRBJ2-5; D unresolved. The J call is uncertain, as TRBJ2-7 better fits the DNA end. Germline values: CDR1 MGHDK, CDR2 SYGVNS. The CDR3 sequence is 11 residues long. The CDR3 region is CASSRSYEQYF. The CDR3 DNA sequence: TGTGCCAGCAGTCGATCCTACGAGCAGTACTTC.

This chain joins TRBV12-5 and TRBJ2-7, with D possibly being TRBD2 (6 bases). The CDR3 length is 11 residues. Trimming shortened V by 10 bases and J by 4 bases, and 11 bases separated the two germline ends. Germline V CDR1 and CDR2: LGHNT, FRNRAP. The CDR3 DNA reads TGTGCTAAGAACGGGAGATACGAGCAGTACTTC. Encoded protein: CAKNGRYEQYF.

This sequence joins TRBV10-3 and TRBJ2-2, with D possibly called TRBD1 or TRBD2 (6 bases each). The V end lost 6 bases, the J end lost 0 bases, and 11 bases lay between the germline ends. This CDR3 has 15 amino acids. CDR1 ENHRY and CDR2 SYGVKD come from the germline V gene. The CDR3 bases are TGTGCCATCAGGACGGGGGACACGAACACCGGGGAGCTGTTTTTT. Encoded protein: CAIRTGDTNTGELFF.

This clone was seen a single time. The V and J genes are TRBV6-5 and TRBJ1-1; TRBD1 is a possible D gene (5 bases). V was trimmed by 0 bases and J by 4 bases, leaving 9 bases between them. Per the germline V gene, CDR1 is MNHEY and CDR2 is SVGAGI. CDR3 size: 14 residues. CDR3: CASSYSWGRTEAFF. The CDR3 nucleotides are TGTGCCAGCAGTTACTCCTGGGGCCGCACTGAAGCTTTCTTT.

Only a few counts were recorded for this clone. This chain links TRBV19 with TRBJ2-2; TRBD2 is a possible D gene (6 bases). Looked up from germline, CDR1 is LNHDA and CDR2 is SQIVND (reference sequence). The ends were cut back, 6 bases at V and 7 bases at J, with 21 bases in the middle. This CDR3 comprises 16 residues. The CDR3: CASSPFAGSVIGELFF. The CDR3 bases are TGTGCCAGTAGCCCATTCGCCGGGAGTGTGATCGGGGAGCTGTTTTTT.

The V and J genes are TRBV2 and TRBJ2-5; D is unresolved. Germline lookup yields CDR1 SNHLY and CDR2 FYNNEI. V lost 3 bases and J 1 base, leaving 9 bases between the germline ends. This CDR3 contains 14 residues. CDR3 in amino acids: CASSETSGQETQYF. The DNA of the CDR3 is TGTGCCAGCAGTGAGACATCCGGCCAAGAGACCCAGTACTTC.

V gene TRBV4-2 combines with J gene TRBJ2-5, with 8 bases aligning to TRBD1. CDR3 length equals 17 residues. The V segment lost 1 base and the J segment 5 bases; nucleotides outside the gene matches: 12. Germline CDR1 and CDR2: LGHNA and YNFKEQ. Written as DNA, the CDR3 is TGTGCCAGCAGCCAAGTTTCACCGACAGGGGCGTTGGAGACCCAGTACTTC. Its translation is CASSQVSPTGALETQYF.